This T cell receptor (beta chain) was found in a study of CD8+ T cells in alopecia areata. Study overall: Tofacitinib administration to treated patients was oral, at 5 to 10 mg twice daily.

Germline CDR1 SGDLS, CDR2 YYNGEE. This CDR3 spans 16 amino acids. V was pared by 3 bases and J by 5 bases, with 19 bases between. The treatment denotes: oral pan-JAK inhibitor, 5-10 mg twice daily. Lesional scalp tissue (obtained by punch biopsy) and peripheral blood were collected from alopecia areata patients. Study observations and caveats: Clarity of TCR sharing across patients fell short of that in mice, possibly HLA-related. Numerous expanded lesional clones remained in scalp and blood during tofacitinib.

In the case of this clone: The target antigen is unknown.

Sequencing used cDNA as its template, made by extracting RNA and reverse transcribing it. Sequencing used immunoSEQ multiplex PCR; TCRdb keeps in-frame clones, though not all of them. Of around 99,000 clones in the sample, around 84% are singletons; the top ten hold over 20%. The source material was CD8+ T cells sorted from blood, sampled at week 24, from a patient treated with tofacitinib. The receptor was derived from a human donor with alopecia areata. The genes are TRBV9 and TRBJ2-3, with D unclear. CDR3 in amino acids: CASSGSGYTVGDTQYF. CDR3 in DNA: TGTGCCAGCAGCGGAAGTGGCTACACCGTGGGAGATACGCAGTATTTT.